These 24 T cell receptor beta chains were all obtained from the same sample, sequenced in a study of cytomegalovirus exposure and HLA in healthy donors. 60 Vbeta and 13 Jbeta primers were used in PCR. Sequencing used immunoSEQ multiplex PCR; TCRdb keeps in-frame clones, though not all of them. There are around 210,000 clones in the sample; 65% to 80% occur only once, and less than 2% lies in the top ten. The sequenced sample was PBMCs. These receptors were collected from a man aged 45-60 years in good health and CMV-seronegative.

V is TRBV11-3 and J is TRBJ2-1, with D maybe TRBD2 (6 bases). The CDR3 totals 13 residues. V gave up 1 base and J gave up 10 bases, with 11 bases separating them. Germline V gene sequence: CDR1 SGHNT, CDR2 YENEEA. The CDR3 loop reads CASSLGGKEEQFF. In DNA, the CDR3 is TGTGCCAGCAGCTTAGGCGGGAAGGAGGAGCAGTTCTTC.

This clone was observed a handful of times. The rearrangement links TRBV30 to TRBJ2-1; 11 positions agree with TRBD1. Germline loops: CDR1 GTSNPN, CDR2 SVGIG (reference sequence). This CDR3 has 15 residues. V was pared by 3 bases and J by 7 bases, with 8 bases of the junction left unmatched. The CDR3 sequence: CAWRRTGGSGNEQFF. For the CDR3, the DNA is TGTGCCTGGAGGAGGACAGGGGGCTCGGGAAATGAGCAGTTCTTC.

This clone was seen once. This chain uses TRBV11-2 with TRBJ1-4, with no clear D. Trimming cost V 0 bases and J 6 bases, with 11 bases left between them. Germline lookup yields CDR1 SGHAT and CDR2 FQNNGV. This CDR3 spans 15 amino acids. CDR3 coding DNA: TGTGCCAGCAGCTTAGAATTGGGCTTCGATGAAAAACTGTTTTTT. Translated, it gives CASSLELGFDEKLFF.

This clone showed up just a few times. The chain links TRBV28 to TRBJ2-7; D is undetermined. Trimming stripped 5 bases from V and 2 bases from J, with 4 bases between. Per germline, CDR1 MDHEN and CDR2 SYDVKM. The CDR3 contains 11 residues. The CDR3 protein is CASSVAYEQYF. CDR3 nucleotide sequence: TGTGCCAGCAGTGTAGCCTACGAGCAGTACTTC.

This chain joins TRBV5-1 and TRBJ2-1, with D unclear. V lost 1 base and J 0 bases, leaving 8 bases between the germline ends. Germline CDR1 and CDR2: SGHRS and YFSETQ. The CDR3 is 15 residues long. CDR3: CASSLTTSSYNEQFF. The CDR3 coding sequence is TGCGCCAGCAGCTTGACTACCAGCTCCTACAATGAGCAGTTCTTC.

In nucleotides, the CDR3 is TGCGCCAGCAGTTCTGCAGGGGGCGCTTGCCAGTACTTC. Residues: CASSSAGGACQYF. The chain uses TRBV5-1 and TRBJ2-7; 8 bases match TRBD1. This CDR3 has 13 residues. Germline-derived CDR1 and CDR2 are SGHRS and YFSETQ. Unmatched junction bases numbered 11, after V lost 5 bases and J lost 10 bases.

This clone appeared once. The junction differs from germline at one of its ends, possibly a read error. CDR3 in DNA: TGTGCCAGCAGCTTAGAAGGTCTAGGGAGGCACTTC. Protein sequence: CASSLEGLGRHF. This chain uses TRBV11-2 with TRBJ2-7; the D gene is possibly TRBD2 (6 bases). This CDR3 has 12 amino acids. Germline V CDR1 and CDR2: SGHAT, FQNNGV.

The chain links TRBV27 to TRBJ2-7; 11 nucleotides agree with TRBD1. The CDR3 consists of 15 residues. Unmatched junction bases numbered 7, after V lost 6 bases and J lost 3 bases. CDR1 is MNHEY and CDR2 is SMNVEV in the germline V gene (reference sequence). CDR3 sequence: CASRVQGQGVYEQYF. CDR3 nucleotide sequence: TGTGCCAGCAGGGTGCAGGGACAGGGGGTCTACGAGCAGTACTTC.

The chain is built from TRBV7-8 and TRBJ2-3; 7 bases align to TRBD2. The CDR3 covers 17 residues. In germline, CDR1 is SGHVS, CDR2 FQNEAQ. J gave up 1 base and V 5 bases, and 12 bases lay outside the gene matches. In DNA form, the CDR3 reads TGTGCCAGCAGCCCTATCATTGGGAGGGTCGGCACAGATACGCAGTATTTT. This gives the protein CASSPIIGRVGTDTQYF.

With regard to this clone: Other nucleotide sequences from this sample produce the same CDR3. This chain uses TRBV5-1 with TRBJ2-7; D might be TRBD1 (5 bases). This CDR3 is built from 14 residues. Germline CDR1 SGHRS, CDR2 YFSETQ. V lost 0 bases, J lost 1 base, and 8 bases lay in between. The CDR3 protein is CASSLVSGSYEQYF. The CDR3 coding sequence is TGCGCCAGCAGCTTGGTGTCAGGGTCCTACGAGCAGTACTTC.

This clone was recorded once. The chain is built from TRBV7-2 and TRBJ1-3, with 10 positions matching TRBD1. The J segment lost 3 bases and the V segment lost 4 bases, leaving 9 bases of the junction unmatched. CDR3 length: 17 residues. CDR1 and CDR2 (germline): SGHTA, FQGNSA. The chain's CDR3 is CASSSRLDRGLGNTIYF. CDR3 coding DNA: TGTGCCAGCAGCTCCCGATTAGACAGGGGGCTTGGAAACACCATATATTTT.

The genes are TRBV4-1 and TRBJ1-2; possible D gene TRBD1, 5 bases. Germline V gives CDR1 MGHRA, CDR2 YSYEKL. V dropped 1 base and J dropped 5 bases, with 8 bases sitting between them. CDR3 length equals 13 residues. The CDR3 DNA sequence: TGCGCCAGCAGCCAAGCAGGGACTTATGGCTACACCTTC. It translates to CASSQAGTYGYTF.

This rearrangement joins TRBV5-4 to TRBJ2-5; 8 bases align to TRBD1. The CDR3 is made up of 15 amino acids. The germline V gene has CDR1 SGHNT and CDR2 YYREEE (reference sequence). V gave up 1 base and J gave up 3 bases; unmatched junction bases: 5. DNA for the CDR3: TGTGCCAGCAGCTTGTCGCAGGGGGCTGAAGAGACCCAGTACTTC. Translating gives CASSLSQGAEETQYF.

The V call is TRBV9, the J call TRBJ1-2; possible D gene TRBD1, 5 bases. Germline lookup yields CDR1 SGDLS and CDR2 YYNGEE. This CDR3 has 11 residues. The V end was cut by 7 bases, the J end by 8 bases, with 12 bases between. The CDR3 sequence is CASARASGYTF. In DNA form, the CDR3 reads TGTGCCAGCGCCAGGGCGAGCGGCTACACCTTC.

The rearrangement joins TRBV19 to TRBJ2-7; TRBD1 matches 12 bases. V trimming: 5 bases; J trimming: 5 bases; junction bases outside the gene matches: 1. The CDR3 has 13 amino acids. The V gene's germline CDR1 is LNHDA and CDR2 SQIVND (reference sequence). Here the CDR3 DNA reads TGTGCCAGTAGTGGGGACAGGGGGCACGAGCAGTACTTC. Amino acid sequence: CASSGDRGHEQYF.

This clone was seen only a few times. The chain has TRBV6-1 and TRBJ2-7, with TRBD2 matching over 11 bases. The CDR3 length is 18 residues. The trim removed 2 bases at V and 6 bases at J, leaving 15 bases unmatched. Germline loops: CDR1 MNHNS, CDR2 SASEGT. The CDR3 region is CASSERQPLAGGRGEQYF. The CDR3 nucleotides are TGTGCCAGCAGTGAAAGACAACCCCTAGCGGGGGGACGGGGCGAGCAGTACTTC.

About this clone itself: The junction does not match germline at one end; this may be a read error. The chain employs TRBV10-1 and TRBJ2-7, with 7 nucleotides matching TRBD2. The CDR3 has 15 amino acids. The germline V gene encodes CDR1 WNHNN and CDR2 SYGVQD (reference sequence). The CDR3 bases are TGCGCCAGCAGTGAGTCAGCGGGGCGCTCCCACGAGCAGTACTTC. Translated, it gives CASSESAGRSHEQYF.

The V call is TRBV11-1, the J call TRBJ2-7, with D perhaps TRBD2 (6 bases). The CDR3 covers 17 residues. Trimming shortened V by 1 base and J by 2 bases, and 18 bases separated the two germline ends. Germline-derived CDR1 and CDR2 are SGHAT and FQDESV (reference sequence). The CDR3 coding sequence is TGTGCCAGCAGCTTAGAAGGCTTGCGGGAAAGGGCCTACGAGCAGTACTTC. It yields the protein CASSLEGLRERAYEQYF.

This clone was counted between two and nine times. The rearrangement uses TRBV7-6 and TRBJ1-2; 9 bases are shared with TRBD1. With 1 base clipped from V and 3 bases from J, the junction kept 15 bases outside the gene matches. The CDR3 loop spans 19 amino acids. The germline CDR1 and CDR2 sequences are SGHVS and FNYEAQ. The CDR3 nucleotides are TGTGCCAGCAGCTTAGGAGAGGACAGGGGAGTAAGATTGGACTATGGCTACACCTTC. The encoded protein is CASSLGEDRGVRLDYGYTF.

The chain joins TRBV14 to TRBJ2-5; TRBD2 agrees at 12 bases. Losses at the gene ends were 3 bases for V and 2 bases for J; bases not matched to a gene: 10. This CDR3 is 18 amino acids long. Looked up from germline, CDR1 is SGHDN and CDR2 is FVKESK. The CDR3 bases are TGTGCCAGCAGCCACCTGACTAGCGGGAGCTGGCTACAAGAGACCCAGTACTTC. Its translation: CASSHLTSGSWLQETQYF.

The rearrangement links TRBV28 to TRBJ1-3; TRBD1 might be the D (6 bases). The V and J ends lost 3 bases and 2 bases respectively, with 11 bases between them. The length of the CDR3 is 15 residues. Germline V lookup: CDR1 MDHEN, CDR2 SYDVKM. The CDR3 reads CASSFKQGTGNTIYF. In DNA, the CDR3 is TGTGCCAGCAGTTTCAAACAGGGAACTGGAAACACCATATATTTT.

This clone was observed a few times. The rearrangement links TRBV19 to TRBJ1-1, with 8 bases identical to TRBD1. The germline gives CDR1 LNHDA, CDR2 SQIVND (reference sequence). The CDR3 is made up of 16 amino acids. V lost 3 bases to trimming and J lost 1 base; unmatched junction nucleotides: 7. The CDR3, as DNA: TGTGCCAGTAGTATCTTGTTGGGGACAGGGAACACTGAAGCTTTCTTT. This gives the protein CASSILLGTGNTEAFF.

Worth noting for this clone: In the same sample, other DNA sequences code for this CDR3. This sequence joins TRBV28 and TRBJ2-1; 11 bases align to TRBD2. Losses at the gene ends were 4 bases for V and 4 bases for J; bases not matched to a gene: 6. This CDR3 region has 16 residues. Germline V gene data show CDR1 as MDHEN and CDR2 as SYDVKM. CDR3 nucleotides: TGTGCCAGCAGTTCCTTACTAGCGGGAGCATACAATGAGCAGTTCTTC. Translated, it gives CASSSLLAGAYNEQFF.

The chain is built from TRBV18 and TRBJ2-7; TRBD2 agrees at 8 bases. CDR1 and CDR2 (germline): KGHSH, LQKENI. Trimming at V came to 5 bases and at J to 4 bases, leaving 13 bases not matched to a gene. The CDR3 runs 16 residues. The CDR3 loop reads CASSSFTGGNSYEQYF. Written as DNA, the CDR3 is TGTGCCAGCTCATCGTTTACGGGAGGGAATTCGTACGAGCAGTACTTC.